Listed here are 28 T cell receptor beta chains from one sample, sequenced in a study of CD8 T cells in ankylosing spondylitis (dated by TCRdb to 2016 to 2017). The library came from 5' RACE. The data were produced on an Illumina HiSeq 2500. Clones were called with MiXCR by TCRdb after fastp trimmed the public reads at Q25, and only in-frame beta chains were retained. For every CDR3 protein sequence, its rows merge into one entry that carries the most common genes and DNA. This sample is represented by some 27,000 distinct CDR3 sequences; 5.3% of them were singletons. Of the sample, approximately 1.7% falls within the top ten clones. The material sequenced was blood, either unsorted or a sorted T cell fraction (not recorded which). These receptors originate from a female donor with ankylosing spondylitis or in good health (not recorded which).

This clonotype has at least ten counts. The V call is TRBV9, the J call TRBJ1-4; a possible D gene is TRBD1 (6 bases). The germline gives CDR1 SGDLS, CDR2 YYNGEE. V dropped 3 bases and J dropped 8 bases, with 14 bases sitting between them. The length of the CDR3 is 14 residues. This CDR3 is CASSARGDREKLFF. The DNA of the CDR3 is TGTGCCAGCAGCGCCAGGGGCGATCGGGAAAAACTGTTTTTT.

This clonotype was seen repeatedly, ten times or more. This rearrangement joins TRBV9 to TRBJ1-2; a weak D match, TRBD1 (5 bases). With 3 bases removed from V and 5 bases from J, the gap between germline ends came to 8 bases. CDR1 SGDLS and CDR2 YYNGEE come from the germline V gene. This CDR3 has 12 residues. Here the CDR3 reads CASSAAGYGYTF. The CDR3 nucleotides read TGTGCCAGCAGCGCGGCAGGGTATGGCTACACCTTC.

This clonotype was found a few times. V gene TRBV9 combines with J gene TRBJ1-3; D gene ambiguous. Germline V gene lookup returns CDR1 SGDLS and CDR2 YYNGEE. The V end was cut by 1 base, the J end by 0 bases, with 11 bases between. CDR3 size: 16 residues. The CDR3: CASSVSAVSSGNTIYF. The CDR3 nucleotides are TGTGCCAGCAGCGTATCGGCGGTCAGCTCTGGAAACACCATATATTTT.

This clonotype was observed a handful of times. This chain joins TRBV9 and TRBJ2-1; 11 bases agree with TRBD2. Germline lookup yields CDR1 SGDLS and CDR2 YYNGEE. The CDR3 runs to 17 residues. Trimming removed 4 bases from V and 4 bases from J; junction bases left unmatched: 10. The CDR3 region has the DNA TGTGCCAGCAGCACGTACGGGACTAGCGGTCTGTACAATGAGCAGTTCTTC. Translating gives CASSTYGTSGLYNEQFF.

This clonotype was counted ten times or more. This chain links TRBV9 with TRBJ2-1; D is undetermined. The CDR3 covers 16 residues. Per the germline V gene, CDR1 is SGDLS and CDR2 is YYNGEE. Trimming pared 0 bases from V and 2 bases from J, leaving 12 bases between. The CDR3 region has the DNA TGTGCCAGCAGCGTAGGACCCCCAGGCCCCTACAATGAGCAGTTCTTC. Encoded protein: CASSVGPPGPYNEQFF.

This clonotype has ten or more counts. V is TRBV9 and J is TRBJ2-5, with D perhaps being TRBD1 or TRBD2 (5 bases each). With 0 bases removed from V and 6 bases from J, the gap between germline ends came to 15 bases. The CDR3 consists of 15 residues. The germline V gene encodes CDR1 SGDLS and CDR2 YYNGEE. This chain's CDR3 is CASSVDGTPEQTQYF. DNA for the CDR3: TGTGCCAGCAGCGTAGACGGGACCCCGGAACAGACCCAGTACTTC.

This clonotype was counted only a few times. This chain connects TRBV9 to TRBJ2-3; 14 bases match TRBD2. Germline V CDR1 and CDR2: SGDLS, YYNGEE. V lost 5 bases, J lost 4 bases, and 15 bases stayed unmatched. This CDR3 has 19 residues. This chain's CDR3 is CASRETAGTSGSISDTQYF. CDR3 nucleotide sequence: TGTGCCAGCAGAGAAACTGCCGGGACTAGCGGGAGTATATCAGATACGCAGTATTTT.

This clonotype qualifies as medium-sized (0.01 to 0.1%). The J gene is TRBJ1-2, the V gene TRBV9; TRBD1 is a possible D gene (5 bases). Per the germline V gene, CDR1 is SGDLS and CDR2 is YYNGEE. This CDR3 has 14 residues. The V gene lost 3 bases and the J gene lost 4 bases, with 13 bases spanning the gap. CDR3 protein: CASSDTGGSYGYTF. In nucleotides, the CDR3 is TGTGCCAGCAGCGATACAGGAGGTAGCTATGGCTACACCTTC.

This clonotype was observed at least ten times. The chain employs TRBV9 and TRBJ2-1, with TRBD2 matching 9 bases. CDR3 length: 16 amino acids. Trimming cost V 0 bases and J 7 bases; bases outside gene matches: 8. Germline values: CDR1 SGDLS, CDR2 YYNGEE. The CDR3 DNA reads TGTGCCAGCAGCGTAGATCAGGGCGGGAGGGGTAATGAGCAGTTCTTC. Translated: CASSVDQGGRGNEQFF.

This clonotype was detected ten times or more. The chain has TRBV9 and TRBJ1-3, with 7 bases that match TRBD1. The germline V gene encodes CDR1 SGDLS and CDR2 YYNGEE. The length of the CDR3 is 17 residues. V lost 4 bases to trimming and J lost 0 bases; unmatched junction nucleotides: 10. CDR3 coding DNA: TGTGCCAGCAGCTCGAGGGACAGCCGGCCCTCTGGAAACACCATATATTTT. Translated, it gives CASSSRDSRPSGNTIYF. Using reference TRBV9 and TRBJ1-3 for the parts outside the CDR3, the full variable domain is DSGVTQTPKHLITATGQRVTLRCSPRSGDLSVYWYQQSLDQGLQFLIQYYNGEERAKGNILERFSAQQFPDLHSELNLSSLELGDSALYFCASSSRDSRPSGNTIYFGEGSWLTVV.

This clonotype was found many times. The chain recombines TRBV9 with TRBJ1-6; perhaps TRBD1 as D (5 bases). The CDR3 covers 14 residues. V was trimmed by 0 bases and J by 6 bases, leaving 7 bases between them. CDR1 and CDR2 from the germline V gene are SGDLS and YYNGEE. The CDR3, as DNA: TGTGCCAGCAGCGTAGCGGGACTTAATTCACCCCTCCACTTT. Amino acid sequence: CASSVAGLNSPLHF.

This clonotype was recorded many times. This chain links TRBV9 with TRBJ2-2, with 7 bases matching TRBD1. The length of the CDR3 is 14 residues. Germline V gene data show CDR1 as SGDLS and CDR2 as YYNGEE. Unmatched junction bases numbered 4, after V lost 4 bases and J lost 4 bases. This CDR3 is CASSSDRVTGELFF. The DNA of the CDR3 is TGTGCCAGCAGCTCAGACAGGGTCACCGGGGAGCTGTTTTTT.

The chain recombines TRBV9 with TRBJ2-5; a possible D gene is TRBD1 (5 bases). Trimming left V 0 bases short and J 0 bases short, with 12 bases between. The CDR3 has 16 amino acids. Germline-derived CDR1 and CDR2 are SGDLS and YYNGEE. CDR3 residues: CASSVGGTRYQETQYF. CDR3 bases: TGTGCCAGCAGCGTAGGGGGCACACGGTACCAAGAGACCCAGTACTTC.

This clonotype was counted at least ten times. This chain links TRBV9 with TRBJ2-1; D gene ambiguous. V gave up 4 bases and J gave up 0 bases, with 11 bases separating them. The germline V gene has CDR1 SGDLS and CDR2 YYNGEE. The CDR3 contains 15 residues. The CDR3: CASSPRVSSYNEQFF. For the CDR3, the DNA is TGTGCCAGCAGCCCCCGGGTCAGCTCCTACAATGAGCAGTTCTTC.

Ten or more counts support this clonotype. The rearrangement uses TRBV9 and TRBJ2-5, with 11 bases that match TRBD2. Trimming removed 2 bases from V and 3 bases from J; junction bases left unmatched: 3. CDR3 length: 15 amino acids. CDR1 SGDLS and CDR2 YYNGEE come from the germline V gene. CDR3 region: CASSVTSGIKETQYF. CDR3 DNA sequence: TGTGCCAGCAGCGTGACTAGCGGGATTAAAGAGACCCAGTACTTC.

This clonotype was observed a handful of times. The J gene is TRBJ2-7, the V gene TRBV9; 8 bases fit TRBD1. The germline V gene encodes CDR1 SGDLS and CDR2 YYNGEE. This CDR3 region has 14 residues. V shed 3 bases and J 2 bases; nucleotides not matched to a gene: 4. This CDR3 is CASSGGTGTYEQYF. The DNA of the CDR3 is TGTGCCAGCAGCGGCGGGACAGGAACCTACGAGCAGTACTTC.

A few counts support this clonotype. The genes are TRBV9 and TRBJ2-3; a possible D gene is TRBD1 (6 bases). Germline CDR1 is SGDLS and CDR2 is YYNGEE. V was trimmed by 0 bases and J by 4 bases, leaving 9 bases between them. CDR3 size: 14 residues. CDR3 bases: TGTGCCAGCAGCGTAGACAGGGCGGCAGATACGCAGTATTTT. It translates to CASSVDRAADTQYF. The whole variable domain, remainder taken from reference TRBV9 and TRBJ2-3, is DSGVTQTPKHLITATGQRVTLRCSPRSGDLSVYWYQQSLDQGLQFLIQYYNGEERAKGNILERFSAQQFPDLHSELNLSSLELGDSALYFCASSVDRAADTQYFGPGTRLTVL.

The V call is TRBV9, the J call TRBJ2-3; D gene uncertain. The V gene's germline CDR1 is SGDLS and CDR2 YYNGEE. V was cut by 0 bases and J by 3 bases, with 11 bases left in between. The CDR3 contains 15 residues. In DNA, the CDR3 is TGTGCCAGCAGCGTAGGTTTTGGTAGGACAGATACGCAGTATTTT. Encoded protein: CASSVGFGRTDTQYF.

This clonotype was counted many times. The chain employs TRBV9 and TRBJ2-3, with 9 bases matching TRBD2. Looked up from germline, CDR1 is SGDLS and CDR2 is YYNGEE. The CDR3 extends over 14 amino acids. Trimming removed 0 bases from V and 8 bases from J; junction bases left unmatched: 4. The DNA for the CDR3 is TGTGCCAGCAGCGTAGGCGGGGGGGCCGGTACGCAGTATTTT. Encoded protein: CASSVGGGAGTQYF.

This clonotype was seen many times. The gene calls are TRBV9 and TRBJ2-7; a weak D match, TRBD1 (6 bases). The CDR3 has 15 residues. Trimming shortened V by 0 bases and J by 2 bases, and 12 bases separated the two germline ends. Germline V gene sequence: CDR1 SGDLS, CDR2 YYNGEE. The CDR3 region is CASSVDSRGPYEQYF. The CDR3 nucleotides read TGTGCCAGCAGCGTAGACTCCAGGGGTCCCTACGAGCAGTACTTC.

This clonotype came up many times. The chain is built from TRBV9 and TRBJ2-5; TRBD2 matches at 7 bases. This CDR3 has 13 amino acids. Trimming removed 5 bases from V and 3 bases from J; junction bases left unmatched: 4. Germline V gives CDR1 SGDLS, CDR2 YYNGEE. CDR3 amino acids: CASSGAGKETQYF. CDR3 nucleotide sequence: TGTGCCAGCAGTGGAGCGGGAAAAGAGACCCAGTACTTC. Based on the CDR3 plus reference TRBV9 and TRBJ2-5, the full variable domain is DSGVTQTPKHLITATGQRVTLRCSPRSGDLSVYWYQQSLDQGLQFLIQYYNGEERAKGNILERFSAQQFPDLHSELNLSSLELGDSALYFCASSGAGKETQYFGPGTRLLVL.

This clonotype appeared many times. This CDR3 reads CASSVSPASGQETQYF. CDR3 nucleotides: TGTGCCAGCAGCGTAAGTCCGGCTAGCGGGCAAGAGACCCAGTACTTC. The chain joins TRBV9 to TRBJ2-5; TRBD2 matches 8 bases. CDR3 length: 16 residues. V gave up 1 base and J gave up 2 bases; unmatched junction bases: 7. The germline gives CDR1 SGDLS, CDR2 YYNGEE.

This clonotype was seen ten or more times. The chain joins TRBV9 to TRBJ2-1, with D perhaps matching TRBD1 or TRBD2 (5 bases each). V was cut by 1 base and J by 7 bases, with 24 bases left in between. The germline CDR1 and CDR2 sequences are SGDLS and YYNGEE. CDR3 length equals 18 residues. The CDR3 protein is CASSVQGDGWMGLNEQFF. CDR3 nucleotides: TGTGCCAGCAGCGTACAGGGAGACGGATGGATGGGGTTGAATGAGCAGTTCTTC. The full variable domain, its missing parts supplied by reference TRBV9 and TRBJ2-1, is DSGVTQTPKHLITATGQRVTLRCSPRSGDLSVYWYQQSLDQGLQFLIQYYNGEERAKGNILERFSAQQFPDLHSELNLSSLELGDSALYFCASSVQGDGWMGLNEQFFGPGTRLTVL.

This clonotype was recorded many times. The rearrangement links TRBV9 to TRBJ2-2, with D hard to call. The V gene's germline CDR1 is SGDLS and CDR2 YYNGEE. V dropped 0 bases and J dropped 3 bases, with 6 bases sitting between them. The CDR3 extends over 14 amino acids. The CDR3, as DNA: TGTGCCAGCAGCGTAGGTTACGACACCGGGGAGCTGTTTTTT. It codes for CASSVGYDTGELFF.

This clonotype was seen ten or more times. The chain recombines TRBV9 with TRBJ1-1, with D maybe TRBD1 (5 bases). Trimming stripped 3 bases from V and 5 bases from J, with 11 bases between. The CDR3 totals 13 residues. Germline V lookup: CDR1 SGDLS, CDR2 YYNGEE. For the CDR3, the DNA is TGTGCCAGCAGCGCGGGGGGGGAAACTGAAGCTTTCTTT. This encodes CASSAGGETEAFF. The full variable domain, rest sourced from reference TRBV9 and TRBJ1-1, is DSGVTQTPKHLITATGQRVTLRCSPRSGDLSVYWYQQSLDQGLQFLIQYYNGEERAKGNILERFSAQQFPDLHSELNLSSLELGDSALYFCASSAGGETEAFFGQGTRLTVV.

This clonotype was seen a handful of times. J is TRBJ2-3 and V is TRBV9, with no clear D. Germline values: CDR1 SGDLS, CDR2 YYNGEE. Between the trimmed V and J ends, which lost 3 bases and 9 bases, there was a span of 8 bases. The CDR3 runs to 11 residues. The DNA of the CDR3 is TGTGCCAGCAGCGAGCCCGGAACGCAGTATTTT. This translates into CASSEPGTQYF. Full variable domain (missing parts from reference TRBV9 and TRBJ2-3): DSGVTQTPKHLITATGQRVTLRCSPRSGDLSVYWYQQSLDQGLQFLIQYYNGEERAKGNILERFSAQQFPDLHSELNLSSLELGDSALYFCASSEPGTQYFGPGTRLTVL.

There are many counts of this clonotype. The J gene is TRBJ1-5, the V gene TRBV9; D not resolved. In germline, CDR1 is SGDLS, CDR2 YYNGEE. The CDR3 consists of 13 residues. Deletions cut 4 bases from V and 4 bases from J, with 9 bases between. The chain's CDR3 is CASSPWENQPQHF. CDR3 bases: TGTGCCAGCAGCCCCTGGGAGAATCAGCCCCAGCATTTT.

This clonotype was recorded many times. The CDR3 is CASSVDGLVTGELFF. For the CDR3, the DNA is TGTGCCAGCAGCGTAGATGGACTAGTCACCGGGGAGCTGTTTTTT. The gene calls are TRBV9 and TRBJ2-2; TRBD2 matches 7 bases. V lost 0 bases to trimming and J lost 4 bases; unmatched junction nucleotides: 3. CDR1 and CDR2 from the germline V gene are SGDLS and YYNGEE. The CDR3 has 15 residues.